Below are 17 T cell receptor beta chains sequenced from a single sample in a study of blood T cell repertoires in COVID-19. Sequenced by immunoSEQ multiplex PCR; TCRdb stores in-frame clones only, minus some. The table shows roughly 140,000 clones, with 85% to 90% occurring only once. The sequencing input was peripheral blood. The receptors were gathered from a man aged 45-65 years with active or convalescent COVID-19.

The rearrangement links TRBV28 to TRBJ1-2; maybe TRBD1 (5 bases). This CDR3 has 14 amino acids. Trimming pared 5 bases from V and 4 bases from J, leaving 14 bases between. Germline CDR1 and CDR2: MDHEN and SYDVKM. The DNA of the CDR3 is TGTGCCAGCAGTCTTCACTCCGGGGGCTATGGCTACACCTTC. It encodes CASSLHSGGYGYTF.

CDR3 residues: CATSVSGPDTQYF. CDR3 DNA sequence: TGTGCCACCAGTGTTTCAGGGCCAGATACGCAGTATTTT. The chain joins TRBV24-1 to TRBJ2-3; weak D call: TRBD1 (5 bases). Germline values: CDR1 KGHDR, CDR2 SFDVKD. V gave up 5 bases and J gave up 4 bases, with 9 bases separating them. The CDR3 extends over 13 amino acids.

The chain recombines TRBV5-8 with TRBJ1-2; D is possibly TRBD1 (5 bases). Trimming shortened V by 4 bases and J by 8 bases, and 21 bases separated the two germline ends. CDR1 is SGHTS and CDR2 is YDEGEE in the germline V gene. The CDR3 is 15 residues long. The CDR3 nucleotides read TGTGCCAGCAGCCCGACGGTCCGAGGGGCGGGAGGCTACACCTTC. Translation: CASSPTVRGAGGYTF.

This clone was counted a single time. This chain uses TRBV2 with TRBJ1-1; the D is unclear. There are 14 residues in the CDR3. Germline values: CDR1 SNHLY, CDR2 FYNNEI. V was cut by 7 bases and J by 3 bases, with 15 bases left in between. The CDR3 is CASIVRRGDTEAFF. The CDR3 DNA follows: TGTGCCAGCATTGTGCGGCGGGGTGACACTGAAGCTTTCTTT.

The CDR3 DNA reads TGTGCCAGCAGCCGGACACAGGGAAATCAGCCCCAGCATTTT. Translating gives CASSRTQGNQPQHF. The chain recombines TRBV5-5 with TRBJ1-5, with a weak D call TRBD1 (6 bases). Germline V CDR1 and CDR2: SGHKS, YYEKEE (reference sequence). Trimming cost V 4 bases and J 4 bases, with 12 bases left between them. The CDR3 consists of 14 residues.

This clone was seen only once. The chain is built from TRBV27 and TRBJ1-2, with no clear D. V dropped 6 bases and J dropped 0 bases, with 14 bases sitting between them. CDR1 is MNHEY, CDR2 SMNVEV, per germline (reference sequence). This CDR3 spans 15 amino acids. CDR3 amino acids: CASSSESMANYGYTF. CDR3 coding DNA: TGTGCCAGCAGCTCCGAGTCCATGGCTAACTATGGCTACACCTTC.

V usage is TRBV21-1 and J usage is TRBJ2-3; the table gives TRBD1 as D, unverified against the DNA. TRBV21-1 is marked as a pseudogene. This CDR3 comprises 15 residues. CDR3 in DNA: TGTGCCAGCAGCTCAGTGGACAGGGATAGAGATACGCAGTATTTT. Its translation is CASSSVDRDRDTQYF.

The rearrangement joins TRBV7-2 to TRBJ2-5; the match to TRBD1 covers 7 bases. With V trimmed by 5 bases and J by 2 bases, 2 bases remained unmatched. The V gene's germline CDR1 is SGHTA and CDR2 FQGNSA. This CDR3 region has 13 residues. CDR3 in amino acids: CASSMGQQETQYF. Written as DNA, the CDR3 is TGTGCCAGCAGCATGGGACAGCAAGAGACCCAGTACTTC.

The V and J genes are TRBV6-5 and TRBJ2-5; 7 nucleotides agree with TRBD1. Unmatched junction bases numbered 6, after V lost 7 bases and J lost 1 base. Per germline, CDR1 MNHEY and CDR2 SVGAGI. The CDR3 spans 14 residues. CDR3 sequence: CASTLGTAQETQYF. The CDR3 DNA reads TGTGCCAGCACGCTTGGGACAGCCCAAGAGACCCAGTACTTC.

The V and J genes are TRBV30 and TRBJ1-2, with D possibly TRBD1 on 5 matching bases. The germline CDR1 and CDR2 sequences are GTSNPN and SVGIG (reference sequence). V lost 2 bases to trimming and J lost 8 bases, with 12 bases between them. This CDR3 spans 12 amino acids. The CDR3, as DNA: TGTGCCTGGAGTACCGGGGGTGCCGGCTACACCTTC. This encodes CAWSTGGAGYTF.

The genes are TRBV15 and TRBJ1-3; no firm D call. V dropped 6 bases and J dropped 0 bases, with 12 bases sitting between them. The CDR3 extends over 15 amino acids. Germline lookup yields CDR1 LNHNV and CDR2 YYDKDF (reference sequence). Here the CDR3 DNA reads TGTGCCACCAGTCCTACAGCCCGCTCTGGAAACACCATATATTTT. Translated, it gives CATSPTARSGNTIYF.

The rearrangement uses TRBV4-2 and TRBJ1-1; D is undetermined. From germline, CDR1 is LGHNA and CDR2 YNFKEQ. The CDR3 spans 15 residues. Trimming cost V 3 bases and J 1 base, with 12 bases left between them. CDR3 DNA sequence: TGTGCCAGCAGCCAGGCCTTATCAGGGAACACTGAAGCTTTCTTT. Translation: CASSQALSGNTEAFF.

This clone was detected once. V usage is TRBV27 and J usage is TRBJ1-2; perhaps TRBD1 as D (5 bases). Trimming removed 6 bases from V and 8 bases from J, with 22 bases in between. This CDR3 spans 15 amino acids. CDR1 MNHEY and CDR2 SMNVEV come from the germline V gene (reference sequence). The CDR3 here is CASRADSKPPYGYTF. For the CDR3, the DNA is TGTGCCAGCAGGGCAGACAGCAAACCCCCCTACGGCTACACCTTC.

The rearrangement uses TRBV28 and TRBJ2-7; D perhaps matches TRBD2 (6 bases). The CDR3 runs to 14 residues. CDR1 is MDHEN and CDR2 is SYDVKM in the germline V gene. Between the trimmed V and J ends, which lost 3 bases and 2 bases, there was a span of 11 bases. The CDR3 bases are TGTGCCAGCAGTTTGGGGGGAGCTCCCTACGAGCAGTACTTC. Translation gives CASSLGGAPYEQYF.

CDR3 sequence (DNA): TGTGCCAGCTCACCATTGGGACAGGGGACCTACGAGCAGTACTTC. Encoded protein: CASSPLGQGTYEQYF. V is TRBV18 and J is TRBJ2-7; 10 bases line up with TRBD1. Germline V gene sequence: CDR1 KGHSH, CDR2 LQKENI. After removal of 2 bases from V and 2 bases from J, the junction contained 3 bases not matched to a gene. The CDR3 is 15 amino acids.

This chain joins TRBV30 and TRBJ2-2, with 12 bases aligning to TRBD1. The CDR3 is 16 amino acids. The V and J ends lost 8 bases and 0 bases, in that order; junction bases with no gene match: 7. CDR1 is GTSNPN and CDR2 is SVGIG in the germline V gene (reference sequence). The CDR3 DNA reads as TGTGCCCGATCCGGGACAGGGGGCCCGAACACCGGGGAGCTGTTTTTT. This gives the protein CARSGTGGPNTGELFF. Full variable domain (outside the CDR3, taken from reference TRBV30 and TRBJ2-2): SQTIHQWPATLVQPVGSPLSLECTVEGTSNPNLYWYRQAAGRGLQLLFYSVGIGQISSEVPQNLSASRPQDRQFILSSKKLLLSDSGFYLCARSGTGGPNTGELFFGEGSRLTVL.

The gene calls are TRBV6-5 and TRBJ1-2; possibly TRBD1 for D (6 bases). The V gene lost 0 bases and the J gene lost 7 bases, with 18 bases spanning the gap. The germline V gene encodes CDR1 MNHEY and CDR2 SVGAGI. The CDR3 is made up of 16 amino acids. CDR3 nucleotides: TGTGCCAGCAGTTACTCGCCATCAGGGGCGCAGGGTGGCTACACCTTC. This gives the protein CASSYSPSGAQGGYTF.